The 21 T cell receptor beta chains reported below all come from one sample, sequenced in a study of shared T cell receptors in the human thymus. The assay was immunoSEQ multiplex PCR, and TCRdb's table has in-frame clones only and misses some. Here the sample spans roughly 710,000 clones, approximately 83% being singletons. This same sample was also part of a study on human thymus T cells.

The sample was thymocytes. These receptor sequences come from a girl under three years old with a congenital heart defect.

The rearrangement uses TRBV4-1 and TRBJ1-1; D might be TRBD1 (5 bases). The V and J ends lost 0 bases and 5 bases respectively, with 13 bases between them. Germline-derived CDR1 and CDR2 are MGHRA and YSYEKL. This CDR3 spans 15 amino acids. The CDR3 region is CASSQDRLGGTEAFF. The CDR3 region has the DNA TGCGCCAGCAGCCAAGATAGGTTGGGGGGGACTGAAGCTTTCTTT.

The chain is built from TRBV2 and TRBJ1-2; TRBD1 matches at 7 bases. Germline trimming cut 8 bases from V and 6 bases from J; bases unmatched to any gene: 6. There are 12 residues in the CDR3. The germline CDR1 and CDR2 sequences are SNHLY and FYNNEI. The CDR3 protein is CASEPTGNGYTF. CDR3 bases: TGTGCCAGCGAACCGACAGGGAATGGCTACACCTTC. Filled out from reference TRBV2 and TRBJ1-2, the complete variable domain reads EPEVTQTPSHQVTQMGQEVILRCVPISNHLYFYWYRQILGQKVEFLVSFYNNEISEKSEIFDDQFSVERPDGSNFTLKIRSTKLEDSAMYFCASEPTGNGYTFGSGTRLTVV.

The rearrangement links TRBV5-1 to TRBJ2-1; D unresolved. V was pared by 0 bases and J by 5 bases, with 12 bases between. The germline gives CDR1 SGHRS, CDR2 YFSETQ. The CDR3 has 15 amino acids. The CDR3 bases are TGCGCCAGCAGCTTGGCAGCGCCGCCCCACAATGAGCAGTTCTTC. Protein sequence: CASSLAAPPHNEQFF.

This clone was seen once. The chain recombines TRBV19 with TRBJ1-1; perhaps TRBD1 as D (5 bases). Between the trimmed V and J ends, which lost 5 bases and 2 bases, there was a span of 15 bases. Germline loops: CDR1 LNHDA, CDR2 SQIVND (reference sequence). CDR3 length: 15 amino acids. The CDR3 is CASSVLVGANTEAFF. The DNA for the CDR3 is TGTGCCAGTAGTGTTCTAGTAGGGGCTAACACTGAAGCTTTCTTT.

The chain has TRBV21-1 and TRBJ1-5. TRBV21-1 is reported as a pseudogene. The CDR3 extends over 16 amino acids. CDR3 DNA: TGTGCCAGCAGCGACCTCCACGCGGGATGCAATCAGCCCCAGCATTTT. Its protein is CASSDLHAGCNQPQHF.

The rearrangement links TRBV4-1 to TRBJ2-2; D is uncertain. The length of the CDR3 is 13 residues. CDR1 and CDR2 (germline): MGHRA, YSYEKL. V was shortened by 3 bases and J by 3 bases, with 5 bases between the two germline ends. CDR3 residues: CASSHSYTGELFF. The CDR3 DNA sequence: TGCGCCAGCAGCCACAGTTACACCGGGGAGCTGTTTTTT.

This chain's CDR3 is CASSVVRGVGDYGYTF. CDR3 nucleotides: TGTGCCAGCAGCGTAGTCAGGGGGGTGGGGGACTATGGCTACACCTTC. The J gene is TRBJ1-2, the V gene TRBV9; TRBD1 matches at 7 bases. The germline V gene encodes CDR1 SGDLS and CDR2 YYNGEE. The junction had 8 bases not matched to a gene; V was cut back by 0 bases and J by 3 bases. This CDR3 has 16 amino acids.

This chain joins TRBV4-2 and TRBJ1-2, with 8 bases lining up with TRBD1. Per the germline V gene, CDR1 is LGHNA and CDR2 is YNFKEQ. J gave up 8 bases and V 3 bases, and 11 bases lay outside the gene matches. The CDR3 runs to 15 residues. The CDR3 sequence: CASSHLGQGVGGYTF. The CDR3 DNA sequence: TGTGCCAGCAGCCATCTAGGACAGGGTGTGGGAGGCTACACCTTC.

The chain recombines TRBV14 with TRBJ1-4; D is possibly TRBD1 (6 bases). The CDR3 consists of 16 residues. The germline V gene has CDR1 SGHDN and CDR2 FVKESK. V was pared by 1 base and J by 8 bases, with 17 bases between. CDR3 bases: TGTGCCAGCAGCCAAGGGGAAATACAGGGAATCGAAAAACTGTTTTTT. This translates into CASSQGEIQGIEKLFF. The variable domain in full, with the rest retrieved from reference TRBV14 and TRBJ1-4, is EAGVTQFPSHSVIEKGQTVTLRCDPISGHDNLYWYRRVMGKEIKFLLHFVKESKQDESGMPNNRFLAERTGGTYSTLKVQPAELEDSGVYFCASSQGEIQGIEKLFFGSGTQLSVL.

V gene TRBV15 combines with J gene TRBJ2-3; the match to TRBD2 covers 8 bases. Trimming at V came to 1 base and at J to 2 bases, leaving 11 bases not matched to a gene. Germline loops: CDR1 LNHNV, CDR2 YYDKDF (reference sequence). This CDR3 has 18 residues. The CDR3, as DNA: TGTGCCACCAGCAGAGGGTCGGGGGAGCGGGGGTACACAGATACGCAGTATTTT. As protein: CATSRGSGERGYTDTQYF.

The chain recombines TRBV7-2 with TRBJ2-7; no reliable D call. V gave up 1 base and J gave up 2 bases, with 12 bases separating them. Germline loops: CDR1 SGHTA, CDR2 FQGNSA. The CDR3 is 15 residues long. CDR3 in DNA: TGTGCCAGCAGCTTAGTTGGGCAGCTCACCTACGAGCAGTACTTC. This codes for CASSLVGQLTYEQYF.

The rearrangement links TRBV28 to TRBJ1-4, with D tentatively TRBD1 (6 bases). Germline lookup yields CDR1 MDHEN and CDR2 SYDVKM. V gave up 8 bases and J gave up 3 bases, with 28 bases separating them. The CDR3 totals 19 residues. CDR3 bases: TGTGCCAGCCTGGGGACATCCAGTTCATTGAGTGGGGCTAATGAAAAACTGTTTTTT. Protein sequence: CASLGTSSSLSGANEKLFF. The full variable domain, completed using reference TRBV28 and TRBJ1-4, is DVKVTQSSRYLVKRTGEKVFLECVQDMDHENMFWYRQDPGLGLRLIYFSYDVKMKEKGDIPEGYSVSREKKERFSLILESASTNQTSMYLCASLGTSSSLSGANEKLFFGSGTQLSVL.

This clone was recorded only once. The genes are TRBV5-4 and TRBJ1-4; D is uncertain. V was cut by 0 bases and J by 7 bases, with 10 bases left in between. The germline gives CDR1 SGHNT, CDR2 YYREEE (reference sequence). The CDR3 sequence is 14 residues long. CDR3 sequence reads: CASSLEGGGEKLFF. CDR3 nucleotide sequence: TGTGCCAGCAGCTTGGAGGGAGGAGGTGAAAAACTGTTTTTT.

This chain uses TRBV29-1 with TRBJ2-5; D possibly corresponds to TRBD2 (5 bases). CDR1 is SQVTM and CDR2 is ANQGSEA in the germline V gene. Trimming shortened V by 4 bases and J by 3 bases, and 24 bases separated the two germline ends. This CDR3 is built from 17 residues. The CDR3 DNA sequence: TGCAGCGTTGTAAGATCAGGCGAAGGAGGAGACGAAGAGACCCAGTACTTC. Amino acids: CSVVRSGEGGDEETQYF.

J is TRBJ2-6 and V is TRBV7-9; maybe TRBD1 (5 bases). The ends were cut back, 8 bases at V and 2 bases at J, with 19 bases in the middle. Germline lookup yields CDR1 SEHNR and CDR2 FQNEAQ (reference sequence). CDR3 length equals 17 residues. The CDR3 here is CASSETVSPTGANVLTF. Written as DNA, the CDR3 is TGTGCCAGCTCGGAGACAGTGAGCCCGACTGGGGCCAACGTCCTGACTTTC.

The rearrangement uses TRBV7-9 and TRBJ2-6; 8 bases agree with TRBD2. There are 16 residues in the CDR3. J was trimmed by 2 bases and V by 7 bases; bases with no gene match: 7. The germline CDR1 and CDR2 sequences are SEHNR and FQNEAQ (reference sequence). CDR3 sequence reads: CASTPGGRAGANVLTF. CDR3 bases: TGTGCCAGCACCCCGGGGGGGAGGGCTGGGGCCAACGTCCTGACTTTC.

The CDR3: CASYGTVPYEQYF. In DNA form, the CDR3 reads TGTGCCAGCTACGGAACAGTTCCCTACGAGCAGTACTTC. The chain has TRBV21-1 and TRBJ2-7; TRBD1, the table's D call, was not compared with the DNA. TRBV21-1 is shown as a pseudogene. The CDR3 is 13 amino acids.

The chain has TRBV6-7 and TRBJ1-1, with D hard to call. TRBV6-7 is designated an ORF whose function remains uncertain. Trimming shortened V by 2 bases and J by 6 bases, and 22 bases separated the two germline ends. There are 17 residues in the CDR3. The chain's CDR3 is CASSYMAAGCGLAEAFF. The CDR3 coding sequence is TGTGCCAGCAGTTACATGGCAGCGGGTTGTGGTTTAGCTGAAGCTTTCTTT.

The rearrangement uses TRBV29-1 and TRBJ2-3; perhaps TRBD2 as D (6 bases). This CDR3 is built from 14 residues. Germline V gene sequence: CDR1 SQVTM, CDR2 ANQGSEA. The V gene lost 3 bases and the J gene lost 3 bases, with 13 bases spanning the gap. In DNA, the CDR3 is TGCAGCGTTGAGGAGGGGTTTGGGACAGATACGCAGTATTTT. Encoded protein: CSVEEGFGTDTQYF.

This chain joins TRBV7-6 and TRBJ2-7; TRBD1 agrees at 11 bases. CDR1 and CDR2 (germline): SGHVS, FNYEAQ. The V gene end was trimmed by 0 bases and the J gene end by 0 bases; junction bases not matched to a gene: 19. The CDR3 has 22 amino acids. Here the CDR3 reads CASSLAGPRGQGEGENSYEQYF. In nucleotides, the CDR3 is TGTGCCAGCAGCTTAGCGGGGCCAAGGGGACAGGGGGAAGGAGAGAACTCCTACGAGCAGTACTTC.

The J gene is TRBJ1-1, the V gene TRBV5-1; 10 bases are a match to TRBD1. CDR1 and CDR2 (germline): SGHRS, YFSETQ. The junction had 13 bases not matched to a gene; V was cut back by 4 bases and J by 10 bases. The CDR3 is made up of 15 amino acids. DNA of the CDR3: TGCGCCAGCAGCGCACCGGGACAGGGGCCTGGTGGAGCTTTCTTT. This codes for CASSAPGQGPGGAFF. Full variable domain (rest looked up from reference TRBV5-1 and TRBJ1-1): KAGVTQTPRYLIKTRGQQVTLSCSPISGHRSVSWYQQTPGQGLQFLFEYFSETQRNKGNFPGRFSGRQFSNSRSEMNVSTLELGDSALYLCASSAPGQGPGGAFFGQGTRLTVV.